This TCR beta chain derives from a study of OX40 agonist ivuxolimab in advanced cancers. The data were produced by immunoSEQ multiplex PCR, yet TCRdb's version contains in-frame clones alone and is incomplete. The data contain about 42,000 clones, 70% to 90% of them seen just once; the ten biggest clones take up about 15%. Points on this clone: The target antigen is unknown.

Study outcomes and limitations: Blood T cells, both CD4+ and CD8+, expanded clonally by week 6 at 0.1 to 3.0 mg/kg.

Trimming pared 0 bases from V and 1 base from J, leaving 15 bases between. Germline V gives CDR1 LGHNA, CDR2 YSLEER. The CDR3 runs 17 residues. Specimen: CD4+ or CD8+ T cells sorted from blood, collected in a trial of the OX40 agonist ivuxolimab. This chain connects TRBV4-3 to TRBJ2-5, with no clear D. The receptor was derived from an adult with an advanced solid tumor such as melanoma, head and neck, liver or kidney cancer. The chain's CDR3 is CASSQDLALGPQETQYF. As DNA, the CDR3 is TGCGCCAGCAGCCAAGATCTGGCGCTAGGTCCCCAAGAGACCCAGTACTTC.